The 10 T cell receptor beta chains listed next were all sequenced from one sample in a study of T cells after posttransplantation cyclophosphamide (dated by TCRdb to 2016 to 2017). Receptors were amplified or captured by the immunoSEQ multiplex PCR assay. What TCRdb holds here is the immuneACCESS table cut down to in-frame rearrangements. Part of the clones is not present; checked against another copy, under half of the missing clones reflect an unresolved V gene, and the others are unexplained. This sample shows over 400 clones, and none of them turns up only once. In total, the top ten clones hold approximately 20% of the sample. The treatment or condition label of this sample denotes: high-dose cyclophosphamide on days +3 and +4 as single-agent GVHD prophylaxis. PTCy patients received busulfan and fludarabine conditioning, a related or unrelated marrow graft, and cyclophosphamide on days +3 and +4.

Sequenced here: PBMCs, sampled 32 days after allogeneic stem cell transplant with posttransplant cyclophosphamide. Source of these receptors: a young adult male patient who received an allogeneic stem cell transplant from a related donor, was CMV-positive, and had acute GVHD only. Because of the transplant, the T cells may be the graft donor's rather than the patient's own.

This clone is medium-sized. The gene calls are TRBV2 and TRBJ2-3; 9 bases match TRBD1. The CDR3 has 14 residues. The ends lost 7 bases at V and 5 bases at J; junction bases unmatched: 7. Per the germline V gene, CDR1 is SNHLY and CDR2 is FYNNEI. The chain's CDR3 is CASTGDRAGDTQYF. CDR3 nucleotide sequence: TGTGCCAGCACGGGGGACAGGGCTGGAGATACGCAGTATTTT.

This clone is large (0.1 to 1%) within its sample. The chain couples TRBV28 to TRBJ1-5; the D is unclear. Germline CDR1 reads MDHEN; CDR2 reads SYDVKM. This CDR3 contains 12 residues. The V and J ends lost 3 bases and 11 bases respectively, with 11 bases between them. Here the CDR3 reads CASSLGLRAQHF. CDR3 bases: TGTGCCAGCAGTTTGGGCCTCCGAGCCCAGCATTTT.

This clone is judged medium-sized. V is TRBV4-1 and J is TRBJ2-3, with D perhaps matching TRBD2 (6 bases). The germline V gene has CDR1 MGHRA and CDR2 YSYEKL. Trimming removed 6 bases at V and 6 bases at J, with 22 bases between. The CDR3 consists of 16 residues. The chain's CDR3 is CASSLSGGVHTDTQYF. DNA of the CDR3: TGCGCCAGCAGTCTTTCGGGCGGGGTGCATACGGATACGCAGTATTTT.

This clone is deemed large. The rearrangement links TRBV10-3 to TRBJ2-2, with 8 bases that match TRBD1. The CDR3 contains 15 residues. The junction had 11 bases not matched to a gene; V was cut back by 10 bases and J by 4 bases. Germline V CDR1 and CDR2: ENHRY, SYGVKD. The CDR3 DNA is TGTGCCACCTCCTATGGACAGGGTACCACCGGGGAGCTGTTTTTT. Its protein product is CATSYGQGTTGELFF.

This clone is judged medium-sized. The gene calls are TRBV5-4 and TRBJ1-2; the D gene is possibly TRBD1 (6 bases). The germline gives CDR1 SGHNT, CDR2 YYREEE (reference sequence). This CDR3 comprises 17 residues. Trimming pared 3 bases from V and 3 bases from J, leaving 21 bases between. In DNA, the CDR3 is TGTGCCAGCAGCTCAGCCCAAAACAGGGTAACTGACTATGGCTACACCTTC. As protein: CASSSAQNRVTDYGYTF.

By frequency in the sample, this clone is medium-sized. This chain uses TRBV27 with TRBJ2-7; no definite D call. The CDR3 contains 14 residues. V was shortened by 8 bases and J by 2 bases, with 16 bases between the two germline ends. Germline values: CDR1 MNHEY, CDR2 SMNVEV (reference sequence). The CDR3 is CASSTADDTYEQYF. DNA for the CDR3: TGTGCCAGCTCAACAGCTGATGATACCTACGAGCAGTACTTC.

This clone is judged medium-sized. The CDR3 sequence is CASSLPYRGITEAFF. The CDR3 DNA sequence: TGTGCCAGCTCGCTCCCTTACAGGGGGATCACTGAAGCTTTCTTT. The chain employs TRBV6-1 and TRBJ1-1; 8 nucleotides line up with TRBD1. The CDR3 is made up of 15 amino acids. The junction had 12 bases not matched to a gene; V was cut back by 8 bases and J by 4 bases. Germline V gene lookup returns CDR1 MNHNS and CDR2 SASEGT.

This clone showed up just a few times. The J gene is TRBJ2-1, the V gene TRBV11-2; 7 bases align to TRBD2. Germline CDR1 SGHAT, CDR2 FQNNGV. This CDR3 contains 13 residues. With 1 base clipped from V and 10 bases from J, the junction kept 4 bases outside the gene matches. The CDR3 sequence: CASSLGGSGEQFF. The CDR3 DNA reads as TGTGCCAGCAGCTTAGGGGGTAGCGGGGAGCAGTTCTTC.

This clone is deemed medium-sized. This chain uses TRBV7-2 with TRBJ1-2, with a possible D match to TRBD1 (5 bases). Deletions cut 0 bases from V and 6 bases from J, with 8 bases between. CDR1 is SGHTA, CDR2 FQGNSA, per germline. The CDR3 spans 13 residues. The CDR3 DNA sequence: TGTGCCAGCAGCTTAGCCGGGGGGGATGGCTACACCTTC. This sequence encodes CASSLAGGDGYTF. The variable domain in full, completed from reference TRBV7-2 and TRBJ1-2, reads GAGVSQSPSNKVTEKGKDVELRCDPISGHTALYWYRQSLGQGLEFLIYFQGNSAPDKSGLPSDRFSAERTGGSVSTLTIQRTQQEDSAVYLCASSLAGGDGYTFGSGTRLTVV.

This clone is classed as medium-sized. V gene TRBV13 combines with J gene TRBJ1-2; 9 nucleotides line up with TRBD1. The V segment lost 5 bases and the J segment 4 bases; nucleotides outside the gene matches: 8. The CDR3 covers 15 residues. CDR1 is PRHDT, CDR2 FYEKMQ, per germline (reference sequence). CDR3 region: CASSPRGQGVYGYTF. The CDR3 DNA reads TGTGCCAGCAGCCCCCGGGGACAGGGAGTCTATGGCTACACCTTC.